This T cell receptor (beta chain) was obtained from a study of monozygotic twins with inflammatory bowel disease. Germline V lookup: CDR1 MNHEY, CDR2 SVGEGT. The CDR3 covers 15 residues. TCRdb derives one entry per CDR3 protein from the 5' RACE reads, leaving out DNA. The clone table shows approximately 400,000 distinct CDR3 sequences, with the ten largest holding 2.5% to 3%. The TCR sequence derives from a human donor with ulcerative colitis or Crohn's disease, or a healthy co-twin of an affected twin (not recorded which). Input material: blood. This chain connects TRBV6-2 or TRBV6-3 to TRBJ2-2; with no DNA, the TCRdb D assignment of TRBD1 cannot be verified. The chain's CDR3 is CASSFWTGTGGELFF.